This T cell receptor (beta chain) was obtained from a study of blood T cell repertoires in COVID-19. Germline assignment: CDR1 KGHSH and CDR2 LQKENI. The CDR3 sequence is 16 residues long. V gave up 2 bases and J gave up 0 bases, with 11 bases separating them. This study enrolled people aged roughly 18 to 89 from 20 to 25 US geographic areas. Researchers sorted participants into cohorts using their self-reported clinical history. Up to 2 weeks before entering the study, exposed participants had met a COVID-19 case. Authors' methods: It was from reference gene primer amplification that nucleated cell counts were estimated. Assay: immunoSEQ multiplex PCR; the TCRdb copy retains only in-frame clones and omits some. The V and J calls and clone size come from that table; D and trimming were worked out from the DNA. The profile shows about 200,000 clones, around nine tenths of them singletons.

The chain couples TRBV18 to TRBJ1-3; D is undetermined. The clonotype was recovered from a woman in her twenties or thirties who had been exposed to COVID-19. The sequencing input was PBMCs or T cells enriched from blood (not recorded which). The DNA of the CDR3 is TGTGCCAGCTCACCAGCACTCCCAAGCTCTGGAAACACCATATATTTT. Translation gives CASSPALPSSGNTIYF.